What follows are 10 T cell receptor beta chains derived from one specimen sequenced in a study of vaccination and CD4 T cells after COVID-19. Sequence data for DNA of cultured CD4+ T cells were generated by the Oncomine TCR Beta short-read assay. TCRdb fed the PCR reads into MiXCR, producing one record per CDR3 protein. The data contain approximately 4,600 distinct CDR3 sequences, more than 55% of them seen just once; the ten biggest clones take up roughly 42%. No antigens are known for them. Treatment given: approximately 9-day PBMC culture with coronavirus spike peptide pools or control peptides (ViraFEST assay). CD4+ T lymphocytes from the unexposed donor were collected before the COVID-19 pandemic (2011-2018). Sequences were obtained from CD4+ T cells from blood, cultured in vitro. All receptors come from a human donor in good health.

The chain combines TRBV7-9 with TRBJ2-7, with D possibly called TRBD1 or TRBD2 (6 bases each). This CDR3 comprises 15 residues. Trimming pared 5 bases from V and 0 bases from J, leaving 14 bases between. Germline CDR1 reads SEHNR; CDR2 reads FQNEAQ (reference sequence). CDR3 loop: CASSKNGGLSYEQYF. CDR3 coding DNA: TGTGCCAGCAGCAAGAATGGGGGGCTCTCCTACGAGCAGTACTTC.

The CDR3 region is CASSSVSQIGGYTF. The DNA for the CDR3 is TGTGCCAGCAGCTCCGTCAGCCAAATAGGGGGCTACACCTTC. The chain joins TRBV11-2 to TRBJ1-2; no reliable D call. CDR1 is SGHAT, CDR2 FQNNGV, per germline. The CDR3 length is 14 residues. V was cut by 4 bases and J by 8 bases, with 17 bases left in between.

This rearrangement joins TRBV2 to TRBJ2-5; 8 bases are shared with TRBD2. The CDR3 runs 14 residues. Germline trimming cut 7 bases from V and 4 bases from J; bases unmatched to any gene: 8. Per germline, CDR1 SNHLY and CDR2 FYNNEI. The CDR3 nucleotides are TGTGCCAGCACCGATGGACTAGCTCGAGAGACCCAGTACTTC. Translation gives CASTDGLARETQYF.

The V and J genes are TRBV7-8 and TRBJ2-1, with a weak D call TRBD2 (6 bases). The germline V gene encodes CDR1 SGHVS and CDR2 FQNEAQ. This CDR3 contains 16 residues. Trimming pared 5 bases from V and 10 bases from J, leaving 24 bases between. The CDR3 sequence: CASSPLVAEKAGEQFF. For the CDR3, the DNA is TGTGCCAGCAGCCCCCTGGTGGCCGAGAAGGCGGGGGAGCAGTTCTTC.

This chain joins TRBV11-2 and TRBJ2-7, with 8 bases matching TRBD2. Germline loops: CDR1 SGHAT, CDR2 FQNNGV. Trimming at V came to 3 bases and at J to 0 bases, leaving 7 bases not matched to a gene. The CDR3 length is 16 residues. CDR3 region: CASSFMITSGSYEQYF. Written as DNA, the CDR3 is TGTGCCAGCAGCTTCATGATAACTAGCGGCTCCTACGAGCAGTACTTC.

This chain uses TRBV20-1 with TRBJ2-5; D possibly uses TRBD1 or TRBD2 (6 bases each). V was clipped by 1 base and J by 2 bases, with 8 bases between them. CDR1 is DFQATT and CDR2 is SNEGSKA in the germline V gene (reference sequence). The CDR3 is made up of 13 amino acids. In DNA, the CDR3 is TGCAGTGCTAGAGCGGGGGCGCAAGAGACCCAGTACTTC. As protein: CSARAGAQETQYF.

The CDR3 sequence: CASRASADGTGEQYF. CDR3 nucleotides: TGTGCCAGCAGAGCCTCGGCGGACGGAACTGGGGAGCAGTACTTC. The chain employs TRBV7-9 and TRBJ2-7; D gene unclear. The germline V gene encodes CDR1 SEHNR and CDR2 FQNEAQ (reference sequence). V dropped 6 bases and J dropped 7 bases, with 22 bases sitting between them. CDR3 length: 15 residues.

The chain links TRBV4-1 to TRBJ1-2, with 9 bases that match TRBD1. Germline values: CDR1 MGHRA, CDR2 YSYEKL. V lost 4 bases and J lost 8; bases outside the gene matches: 14. The CDR3 runs 16 residues. The DNA for the CDR3 is TGCGCCAGCAGCCGCTCCCATACACAGGGGGCTTGGGGCTACACCTTC. It specifies CASSRSHTQGAWGYTF.

The chain has TRBV20-1 and TRBJ1-1; D is undetermined. The CDR3 has 14 residues. V was clipped by 3 bases and J by 1 base, with 12 bases between them. Germline V CDR1 and CDR2: DFQATT, SNEGSKA (reference sequence). In DNA form, the CDR3 reads TGCAGTGCTAGTACGTGGCAGCAGAACACTGAAGCTTTCTTT. It yields the protein CSASTWQQNTEAFF.

The chain recombines TRBV9 with TRBJ2-5, with 7 bases that match TRBD1. Germline lookup yields CDR1 SGDLS and CDR2 YYNGEE. V shed 5 bases, J shed 1 base, and the junction held 8 bases outside the gene matches. The CDR3 runs 15 residues. As DNA, the CDR3 is TGTGCCAGCAGTTTTCAAACAGGGGCCCAAGAGACCCAGTACTTC. It yields the protein CASSFQTGAQETQYF.